Given below is one T cell receptor (beta chain) in context. The data were taken from a study of cytomegalovirus exposure and HLA in healthy donors. Germline V CDR1 and CDR2: SNHLY, FYNNEI. CDR3 length: 15 residues. V gave up 4 bases and J gave up 0 bases, with 10 bases separating them. The PCR was carried out with 60 Vbeta primers and 13 Jbeta primers. Clones were sequenced by immunoSEQ multiplex PCR, and TCRdb holds only the in-frame ones, with some missing. Of 200,000 to 250,000 clones in the sample, approximately 87% are singletons; the top ten hold over 1%. Input material: PBMCs. The V gene is TRBV2, the J gene TRBJ1-3, with D hard to call. This receptor was obtained from a human donor in good health. CDR3 bases: TGTGCCAGCAGTGGTGATCGACTCTCTGGAAACACCATATATTTT. This sequence encodes CASSGDRLSGNTIYF.